These 5 T cell receptor beta chains came from one sample sequenced in a study of early T cells in non-severe SARS-CoV-2 infection listed by TCRdb under 2021. Library construction relied on 5' RACE. Sequencing instrument: NextSeq 500. TCRdb reran the public reads through fastp at Q25 and MiXCR, keeping productive beta chains. Each entry is one CDR3 protein sequence, shown with its most common DNA and genes. This sample holds 55,000 to 70,000 distinct CDR3 sequences; more than 3.5% were observed only once. The ten largest clones take up about 3.6% of the sample. This sample comprised whole blood, obtained at baseline. The receptors come from an adult who was a healthcare worker with PCR-confirmed SARS-CoV-2 infection or an uninfected control (not recorded which). The donor label of this sample is uncertain.

This clonotype was seen at least ten times. The chain couples TRBV29-1 to TRBJ2-1, with TRBD2 matching 8 bases. The length of the CDR3 is 15 residues. The V gene's germline CDR1 is SQVTM and CDR2 ANQGSEA. J gave up 0 bases and V 6 bases, and 7 bases lay outside the gene matches. Here the CDR3 reads CSVGGEVSSYNEQFF. In DNA, the CDR3 is TGCAGCGTCGGGGGGGAGGTCAGCTCCTACAATGAGCAGTTCTTC.

The V and J genes are TRBV7-9 and TRBJ2-1; D is possibly TRBD1 (6 bases). V was pared by 6 bases and J by 8 bases, with 14 bases between. CDR1 is SEHNR, CDR2 FQNEAQ, per germline (reference sequence). The CDR3 consists of 13 residues. The CDR3 DNA sequence: TGTGCCAGCAGTTCCCCCGAGGGGGATGAGCAGTTCTTC. It yields the protein CASSSPEGDEQFF.

This clonotype appeared many times. The chain's CDR3 is CASSPARDFYGYTF. In nucleotides, the CDR3 is TGTGCCAGCAGTCCCGCCCGGGACTTCTATGGCTACACCTTC. This rearrangement joins TRBV12-3 or TRBV12-4 to TRBJ1-2, with D possibly matching TRBD1 (5 bases). Trimming cost V 5 bases and J 4 bases, with 14 bases left between them. The CDR3 runs 14 residues.

This clonotype showed up many times. V is TRBV29-1 and J is TRBJ1-2; D gene unclear. The ends were cut back, 0 bases at V and 4 bases at J, with 12 bases in the middle. Germline loops: CDR1 SQVTM, CDR2 ANQGSEA. This CDR3 contains 14 residues. This CDR3 reads CSVEDLQKRYGYTF. CDR3 DNA sequence: TGCAGCGTTGAAGATTTACAGAAGCGCTATGGCTACACCTTC.

This clonotype was counted only a few times. The gene calls are TRBV2 and TRBJ1-1, with 8 bases lining up with TRBD1. The V gene's germline CDR1 is SNHLY and CDR2 FYNNEI. This CDR3 region has 15 residues. With V trimmed by 5 bases and J by 1 base, 6 bases remained unmatched. CDR3 region: CASSWSTGENTEAFF. In nucleotides, the CDR3 is TGTGCCAGCAGTTGGTCGACAGGGGAGAACACTGAAGCTTTCTTT.